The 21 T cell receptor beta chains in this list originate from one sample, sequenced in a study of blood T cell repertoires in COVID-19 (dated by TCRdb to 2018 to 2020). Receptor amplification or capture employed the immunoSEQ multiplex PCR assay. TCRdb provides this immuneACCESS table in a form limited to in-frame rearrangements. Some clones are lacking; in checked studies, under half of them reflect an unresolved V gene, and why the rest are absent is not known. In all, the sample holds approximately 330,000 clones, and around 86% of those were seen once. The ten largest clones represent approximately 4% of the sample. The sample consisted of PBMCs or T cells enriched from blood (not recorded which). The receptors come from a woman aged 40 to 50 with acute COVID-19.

CDR3 DNA sequence: TGTGCCAGCCGGAGCCCCGGACAGGGGGTAGGAGAGACCCAGTACTTC. Residues: CASRSPGQGVGETQYF. The rearrangement uses TRBV2 and TRBJ2-5; 10 bases align to TRBD1. Germline CDR1 is SNHLY and CDR2 is FYNNEI. CDR3 length: 16 residues. V shed 8 bases and J 4 bases; nucleotides not matched to a gene: 13.

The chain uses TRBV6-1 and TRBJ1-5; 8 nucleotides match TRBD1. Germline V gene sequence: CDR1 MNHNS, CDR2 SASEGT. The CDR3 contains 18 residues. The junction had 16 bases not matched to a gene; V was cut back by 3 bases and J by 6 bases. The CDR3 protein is CASSDPILGQGWGQPQHF. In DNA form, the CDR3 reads TGTGCCAGCAGTGACCCCATACTAGGACAGGGTTGGGGTCAGCCCCAGCATTTT.

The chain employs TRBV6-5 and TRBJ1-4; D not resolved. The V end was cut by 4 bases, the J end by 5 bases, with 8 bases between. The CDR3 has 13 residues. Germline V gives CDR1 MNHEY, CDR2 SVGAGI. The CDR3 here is CASSSDLNEKLFF. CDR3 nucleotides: TGTGCCAGCAGTTCGGACTTAAATGAAAAACTGTTTTTT.

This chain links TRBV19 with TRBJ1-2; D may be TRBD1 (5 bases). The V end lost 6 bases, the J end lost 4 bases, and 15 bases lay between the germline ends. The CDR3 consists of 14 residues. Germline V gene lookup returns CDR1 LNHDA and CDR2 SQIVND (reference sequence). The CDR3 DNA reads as TGTGCCAGTAGAGGGCCCGGGGGAATCTATGGCTACACCTTC. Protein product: CASRGPGGIYGYTF.

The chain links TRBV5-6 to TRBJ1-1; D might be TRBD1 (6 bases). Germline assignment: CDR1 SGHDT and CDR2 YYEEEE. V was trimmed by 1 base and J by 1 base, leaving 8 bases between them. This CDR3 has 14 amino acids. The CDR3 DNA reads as TGTGCCAGCAGCTTGATCAGGGGGAACACTGAAGCTTTCTTT. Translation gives CASSLIRGNTEAFF.

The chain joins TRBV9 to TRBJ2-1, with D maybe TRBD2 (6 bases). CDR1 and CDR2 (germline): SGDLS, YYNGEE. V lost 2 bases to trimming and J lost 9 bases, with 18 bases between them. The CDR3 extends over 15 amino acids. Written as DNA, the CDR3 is TGTGCCAGCAGCGTCCGGGACTTCCATGACGGTGAGCAGTTCTTC. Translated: CASSVRDFHDGEQFF.

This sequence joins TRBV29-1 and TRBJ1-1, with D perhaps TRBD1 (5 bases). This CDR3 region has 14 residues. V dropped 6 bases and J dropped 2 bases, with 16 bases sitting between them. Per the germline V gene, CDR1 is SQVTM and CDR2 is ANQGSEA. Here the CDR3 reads CSVIGRGGNTEAFF. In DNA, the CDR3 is TGCAGCGTGATTGGGAGGGGAGGAAACACTGAAGCTTTCTTT.

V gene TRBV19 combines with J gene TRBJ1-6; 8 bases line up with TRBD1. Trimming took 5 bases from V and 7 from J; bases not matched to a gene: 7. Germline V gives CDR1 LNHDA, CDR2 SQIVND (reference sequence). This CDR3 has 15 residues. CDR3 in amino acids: CASSRQGNRNSPLHF. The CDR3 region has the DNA TGTGCCAGTAGTCGACAGGGGAATCGAAATTCACCCCTCCACTTT. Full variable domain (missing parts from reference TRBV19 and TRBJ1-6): DGGITQSPKYLFRKEGQNVTLSCEQNLNHDAMYWYRQDPGQGLRLIYYSQIVNDFQKGDIAEGYSVSREKKESFPLTVTSAQKNPTAFYLCASSRQGNRNSPLHFGNGTRLTVT.

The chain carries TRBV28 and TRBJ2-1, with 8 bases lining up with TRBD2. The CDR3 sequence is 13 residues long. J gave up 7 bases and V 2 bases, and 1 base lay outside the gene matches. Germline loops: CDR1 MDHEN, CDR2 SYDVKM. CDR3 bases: TGTGCCAGCAGTTTAGGCGGGGGGAATGAGCAGTTCTTC. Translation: CASSLGGGNEQFF. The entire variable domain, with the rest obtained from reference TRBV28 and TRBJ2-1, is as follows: DVKVTQSSRYLVKRTGEKVFLECVQDMDHENMFWYRQDPGLGLRLIYFSYDVKMKEKGDIPEGYSVSREKKERFSLILESASTNQTSMYLCASSLGGGNEQFFGPGTRLTVL.

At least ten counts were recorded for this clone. The CDR3 here is CASRKNSGSPYEQYF. CDR3 DNA: TGTGCCAGCAGAAAGAATAGCGGGTCCCCCTACGAGCAGTACTTC. The V call is TRBV11-2, the J call TRBJ2-7; TRBD2 agrees at 7 bases. Germline V gene data show CDR1 as SGHAT and CDR2 as FQNNGV. This CDR3 comprises 15 residues. J was trimmed by 2 bases and V by 6 bases; bases with no gene match: 10.

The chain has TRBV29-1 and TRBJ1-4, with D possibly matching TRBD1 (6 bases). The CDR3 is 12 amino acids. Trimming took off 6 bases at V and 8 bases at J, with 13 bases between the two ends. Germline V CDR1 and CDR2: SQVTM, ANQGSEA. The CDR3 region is CSVLTGREKLFF. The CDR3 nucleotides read TGCAGCGTCCTGACAGGACGAGAAAAACTGTTTTTT.

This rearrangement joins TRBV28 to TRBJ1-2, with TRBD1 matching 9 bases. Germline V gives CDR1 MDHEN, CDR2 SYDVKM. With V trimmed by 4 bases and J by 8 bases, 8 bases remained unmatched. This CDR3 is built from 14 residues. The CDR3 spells CASSSTGGAKGYTF. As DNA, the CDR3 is TGTGCCAGCAGTTCCACAGGGGGCGCGAAGGGCTACACCTTC.

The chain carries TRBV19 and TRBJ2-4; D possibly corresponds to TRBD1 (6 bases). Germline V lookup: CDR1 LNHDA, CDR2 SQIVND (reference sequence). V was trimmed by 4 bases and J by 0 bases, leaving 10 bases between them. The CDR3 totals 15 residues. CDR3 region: CASSTGTTAKNIQYF. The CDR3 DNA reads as TGTGCCAGTAGTACAGGGACAACAGCCAAAAACATTCAGTACTTC.

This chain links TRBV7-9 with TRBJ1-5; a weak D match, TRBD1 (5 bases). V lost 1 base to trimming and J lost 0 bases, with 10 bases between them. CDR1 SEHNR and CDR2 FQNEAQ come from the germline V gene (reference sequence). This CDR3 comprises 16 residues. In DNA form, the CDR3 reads TGTGCCAGCAGCTTAGGTCCCCAGGGTAGCAATCAGCCCCAGCATTTT. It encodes CASSLGPQGSNQPQHF.

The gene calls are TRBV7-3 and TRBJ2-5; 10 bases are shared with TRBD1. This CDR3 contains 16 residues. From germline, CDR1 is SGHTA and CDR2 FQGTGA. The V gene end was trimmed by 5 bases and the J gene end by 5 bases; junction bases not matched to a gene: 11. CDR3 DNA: TGTGCCAGCAGCATCTCCGGGACAGGGGAAAAGGAGACCCAGTACTTC. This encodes CASSISGTGEKETQYF.

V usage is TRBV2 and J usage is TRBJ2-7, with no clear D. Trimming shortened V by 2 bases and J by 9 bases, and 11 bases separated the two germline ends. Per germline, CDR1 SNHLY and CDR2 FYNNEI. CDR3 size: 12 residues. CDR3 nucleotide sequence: TGTGCCAGCAGTGAAATCTCGAGTGTGCAGTACTTC. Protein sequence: CASSEISSVQYF.

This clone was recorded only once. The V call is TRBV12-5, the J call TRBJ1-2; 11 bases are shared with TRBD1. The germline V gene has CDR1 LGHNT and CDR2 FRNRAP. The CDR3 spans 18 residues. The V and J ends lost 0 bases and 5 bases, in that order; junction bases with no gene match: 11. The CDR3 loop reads CASGLVNLGQGDGYGYTF. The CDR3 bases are TGTGCTAGTGGTTTGGTAAACCTGGGACAGGGGGATGGGTATGGCTACACCTTC.

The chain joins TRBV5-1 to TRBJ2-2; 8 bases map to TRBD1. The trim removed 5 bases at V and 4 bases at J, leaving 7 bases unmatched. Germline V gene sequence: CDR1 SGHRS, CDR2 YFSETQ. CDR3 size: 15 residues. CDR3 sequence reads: CASRPTGGRTGELFF. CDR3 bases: TGCGCCAGCAGACCTACAGGGGGGCGCACCGGGGAGCTGTTTTTT.

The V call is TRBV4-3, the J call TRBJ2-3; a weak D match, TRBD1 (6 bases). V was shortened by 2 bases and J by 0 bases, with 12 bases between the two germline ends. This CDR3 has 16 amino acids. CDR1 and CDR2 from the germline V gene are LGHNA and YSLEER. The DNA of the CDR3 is TGCGCCAGCAGCCAAAACAGGGCGACTAGCACAGATACGCAGTATTTT. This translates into CASSQNRATSTDTQYF.

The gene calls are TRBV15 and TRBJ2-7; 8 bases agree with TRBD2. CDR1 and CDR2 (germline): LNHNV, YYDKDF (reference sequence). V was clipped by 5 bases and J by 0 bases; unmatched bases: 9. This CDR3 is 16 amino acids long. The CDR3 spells CATSSRGGRSSYEQYF. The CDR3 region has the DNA TGTGCCACCAGCTCTAGAGGCGGGAGGAGCTCCTACGAGCAGTACTTC.

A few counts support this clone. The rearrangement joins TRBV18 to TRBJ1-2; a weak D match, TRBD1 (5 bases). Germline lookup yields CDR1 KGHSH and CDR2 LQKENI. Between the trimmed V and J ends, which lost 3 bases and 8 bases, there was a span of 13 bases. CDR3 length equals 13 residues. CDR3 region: CASSPSDSRGYTF. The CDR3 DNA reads TGTGCCAGCTCACCCTCAGACAGTCGAGGCTACACCTTC.